Listed here are 5 T cell receptor beta chains from one sample, sequenced in a study of blood T cell repertoires in COVID-19. Sequenced by immunoSEQ multiplex PCR; TCRdb stores in-frame clones only, minus some. The repertoire includes about 290,000 clones, just under 85% of them detected once, and 4% to 5% sits in the top ten. The sequencing sample was made of peripheral blood. Receptor source: a woman aged 45-60 years with active or convalescent COVID-19.

V and J are TRBV6-6 and TRBJ1-2; a weak D match, TRBD1 (5 bases). This CDR3 spans 13 amino acids. CDR1 is MNHNY, CDR2 SVGAGI, per germline (reference sequence). The V gene lost 6 bases and the J gene lost 1 base, with 9 bases spanning the gap. The chain's CDR3 is CASRPTVNYGYTF. In DNA, the CDR3 is TGTGCCAGCAGACCGACAGTTAACTATGGCTACACCTTC.

The gene calls are TRBV28 and TRBJ2-7, with unresolved D. Germline CDR1 is MDHEN and CDR2 is SYDVKM. The CDR3 extends over 12 amino acids. V was cut by 6 bases and J by 3 bases, with 9 bases left in between. The CDR3 region is CASRPDNYEQYF. As DNA, the CDR3 is TGTGCCAGCAGACCTGACAACTACGAGCAGTACTTC.

The genes are TRBV29-1 and TRBJ2-1, with 9 bases that match TRBD2. Losses at the gene ends were 3 bases for V and 4 bases for J; bases not matched to a gene: 4. Germline lookup yields CDR1 SQVTM and CDR2 ANQGSEA. The CDR3 is 14 amino acids. CDR3 amino acids: CSVEAGGWYNEQFF. The CDR3 DNA sequence: TGCAGCGTTGAGGCGGGAGGGTGGTACAATGAGCAGTTCTTC.

This sequence joins TRBV5-1 and TRBJ1-5; 7 bases agree with TRBD1. This CDR3 is built from 14 residues. The V segment lost 4 bases and the J segment 7 bases; nucleotides outside the gene matches: 8. Germline CDR1 and CDR2: SGHRS and YFSETQ. CDR3 nucleotide sequence: TGCGCCAGCAGCGCAGGGGGTCTGGGGCAGCCCCAGCATTTT. Protein sequence: CASSAGGLGQPQHF.

On this clone: The sample has other DNA sequences that encode this CDR3 too. The V call is TRBV27, the J call TRBJ1-1; 8 nucleotides align to TRBD1. The CDR3 is 14 amino acids. Germline CDR1 and CDR2: MNHEY and SMNVEV (reference sequence). Trimming removed 2 bases from V and 1 base from J; junction bases left unmatched: 0. CDR3 nucleotides: TGTGCCAGCAGTTTACAGGGGGCGAACACTGAAGCTTTCTTT. Encoded protein: CASSLQGANTEAFF.